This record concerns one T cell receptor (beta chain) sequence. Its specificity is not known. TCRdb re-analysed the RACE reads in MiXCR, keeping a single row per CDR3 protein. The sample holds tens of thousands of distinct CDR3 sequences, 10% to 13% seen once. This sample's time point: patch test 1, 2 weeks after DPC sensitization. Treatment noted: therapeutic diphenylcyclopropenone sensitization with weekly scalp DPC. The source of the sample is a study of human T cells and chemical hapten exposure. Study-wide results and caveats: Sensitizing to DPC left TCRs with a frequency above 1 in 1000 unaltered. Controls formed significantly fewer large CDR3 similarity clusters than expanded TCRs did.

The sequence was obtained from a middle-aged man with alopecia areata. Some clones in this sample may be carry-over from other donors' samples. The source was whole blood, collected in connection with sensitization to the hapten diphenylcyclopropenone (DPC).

For the CDR3, the DNA is TGTGCCAGCAGTCGGGGATTTCTAAATGAAAAACTGTTTTTT. Amino acids: CASSRGFLNEKLFF. This chain uses TRBV2 with TRBJ1-4, with D uncertain. V lost 5 bases and J lost 5, with 12 bases in between. The CDR3 loop spans 14 amino acids. Germline CDR1 reads SNHLY; CDR2 reads FYNNEI.